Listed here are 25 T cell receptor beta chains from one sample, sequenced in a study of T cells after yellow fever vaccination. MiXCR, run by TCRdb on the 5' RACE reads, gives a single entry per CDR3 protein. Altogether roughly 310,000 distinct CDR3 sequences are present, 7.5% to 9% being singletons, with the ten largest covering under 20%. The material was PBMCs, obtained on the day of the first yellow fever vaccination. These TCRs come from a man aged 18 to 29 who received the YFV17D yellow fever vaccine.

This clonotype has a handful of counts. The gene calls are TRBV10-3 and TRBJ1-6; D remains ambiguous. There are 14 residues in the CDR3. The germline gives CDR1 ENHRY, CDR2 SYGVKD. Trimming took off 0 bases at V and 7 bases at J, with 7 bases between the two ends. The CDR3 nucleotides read TGTGCCATCAGTGAGTCGGCAAGGAATTCACCCCTCCACTTT. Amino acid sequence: CAISESARNSPLHF.

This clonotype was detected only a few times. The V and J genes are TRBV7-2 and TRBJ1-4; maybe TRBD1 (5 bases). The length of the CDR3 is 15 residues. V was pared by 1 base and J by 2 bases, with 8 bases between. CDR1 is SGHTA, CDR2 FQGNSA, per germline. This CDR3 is CASSLVGTTNEKLFF. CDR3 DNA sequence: TGTGCCAGCAGCTTAGTTGGGACCACTAATGAAAAACTGTTTTTT.

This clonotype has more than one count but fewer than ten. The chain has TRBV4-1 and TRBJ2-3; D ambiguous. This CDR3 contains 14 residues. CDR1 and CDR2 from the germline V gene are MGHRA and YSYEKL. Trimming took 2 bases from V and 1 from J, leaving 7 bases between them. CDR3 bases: TGCGCCAGCAGCCAAACTGGGCGCACAGATACGCAGTATTTT. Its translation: CASSQTGRTDTQYF.

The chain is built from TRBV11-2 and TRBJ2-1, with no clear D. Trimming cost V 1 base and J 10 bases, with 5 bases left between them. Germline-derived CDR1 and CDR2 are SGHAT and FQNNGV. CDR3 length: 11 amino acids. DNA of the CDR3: TGTGCCAGCAGCTTAGGACCAGAGCAGTTCTTC. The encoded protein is CASSLGPEQFF.

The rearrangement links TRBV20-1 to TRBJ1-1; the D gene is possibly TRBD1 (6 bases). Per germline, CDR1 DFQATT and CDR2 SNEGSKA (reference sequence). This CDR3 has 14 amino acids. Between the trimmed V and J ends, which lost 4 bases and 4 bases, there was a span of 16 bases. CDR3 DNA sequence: TGCAGTGCTAAATTTTGGACAGTGAGCACTGAAGCTTTCTTT. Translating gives CSAKFWTVSTEAFF.

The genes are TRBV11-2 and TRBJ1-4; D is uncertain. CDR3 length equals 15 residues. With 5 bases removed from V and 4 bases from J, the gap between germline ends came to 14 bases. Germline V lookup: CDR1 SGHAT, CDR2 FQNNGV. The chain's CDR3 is CASSRRAGFNEKLFF. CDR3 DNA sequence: TGTGCCAGCAGCAGACGGGCAGGATTTAATGAAAAACTGTTTTTT.

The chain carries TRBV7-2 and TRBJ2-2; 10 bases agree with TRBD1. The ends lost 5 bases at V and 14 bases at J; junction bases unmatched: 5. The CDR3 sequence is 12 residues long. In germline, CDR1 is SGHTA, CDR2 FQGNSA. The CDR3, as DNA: TGTGCCAGCAGCCAGGGACAGGGGTTTCTGTTTTTT. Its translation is CASSQGQGFLFF.

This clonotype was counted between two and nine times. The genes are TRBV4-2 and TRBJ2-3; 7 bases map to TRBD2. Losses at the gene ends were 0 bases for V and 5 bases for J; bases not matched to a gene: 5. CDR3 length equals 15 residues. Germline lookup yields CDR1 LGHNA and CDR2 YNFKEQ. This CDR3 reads CASSQEGREGDTQYF. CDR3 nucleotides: TGTGCCAGCAGCCAAGAGGGCAGGGAGGGAGATACGCAGTATTTT.

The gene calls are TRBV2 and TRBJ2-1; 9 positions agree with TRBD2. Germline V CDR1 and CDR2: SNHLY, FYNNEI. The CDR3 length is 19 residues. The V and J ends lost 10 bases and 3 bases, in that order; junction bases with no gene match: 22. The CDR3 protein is CATIGASGDPPGIYNEQFF. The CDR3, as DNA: TGTGCCACAATAGGGGCTAGCGGGGACCCCCCGGGCATCTACAATGAGCAGTTCTTC.

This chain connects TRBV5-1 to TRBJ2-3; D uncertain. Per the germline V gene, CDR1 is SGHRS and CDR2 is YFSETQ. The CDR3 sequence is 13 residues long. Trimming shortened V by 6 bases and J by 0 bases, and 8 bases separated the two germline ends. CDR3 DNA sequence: TGCGCCAGCAAGGATCCGAGCACAGATACGCAGTATTTT. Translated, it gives CASKDPSTDTQYF.

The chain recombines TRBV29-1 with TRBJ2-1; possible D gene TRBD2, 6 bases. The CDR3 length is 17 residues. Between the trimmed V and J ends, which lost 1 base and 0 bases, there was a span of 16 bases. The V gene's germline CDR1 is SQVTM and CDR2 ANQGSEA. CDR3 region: CSVEGYEDGSSYNEQFF. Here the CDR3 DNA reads TGCAGCGTTGAAGGTTATGAGGACGGGAGCTCCTACAATGAGCAGTTCTTC.

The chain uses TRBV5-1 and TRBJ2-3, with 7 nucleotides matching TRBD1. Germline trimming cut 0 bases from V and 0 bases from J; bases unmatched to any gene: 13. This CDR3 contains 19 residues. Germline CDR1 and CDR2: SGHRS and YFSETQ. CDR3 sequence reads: CASSLGGPQGRTSTDTQYF. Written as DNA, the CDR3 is TGCGCCAGCAGCTTGGGGGGCCCACAGGGGCGCACTAGCACAGATACGCAGTATTTT. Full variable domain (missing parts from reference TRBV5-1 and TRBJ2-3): KAGVTQTPRYLIKTRGQQVTLSCSPISGHRSVSWYQQTPGQGLQFLFEYFSETQRNKGNFPGRFSGRQFSNSRSEMNVSTLELGDSALYLCASSLGGPQGRTSTDTQYFGPGTRLTVL.

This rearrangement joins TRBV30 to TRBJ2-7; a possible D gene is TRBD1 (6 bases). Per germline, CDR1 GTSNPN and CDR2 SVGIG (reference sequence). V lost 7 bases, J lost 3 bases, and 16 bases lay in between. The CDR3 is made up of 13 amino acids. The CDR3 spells CAYKDSWHYEQYF. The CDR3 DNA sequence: TGTGCCTACAAGGACAGTTGGCACTACGAGCAGTACTTC.

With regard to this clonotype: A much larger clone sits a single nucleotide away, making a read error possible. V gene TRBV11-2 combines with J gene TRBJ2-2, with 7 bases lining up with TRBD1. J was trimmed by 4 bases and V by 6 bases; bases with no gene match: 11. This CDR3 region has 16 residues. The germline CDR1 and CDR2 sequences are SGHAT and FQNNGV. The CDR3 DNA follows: TGTGCCAGCAGTCACCCCAGCACAGGGGTCACCGGGGAGCTGTTTTTT. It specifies CASSHPSTGVTGELFF.

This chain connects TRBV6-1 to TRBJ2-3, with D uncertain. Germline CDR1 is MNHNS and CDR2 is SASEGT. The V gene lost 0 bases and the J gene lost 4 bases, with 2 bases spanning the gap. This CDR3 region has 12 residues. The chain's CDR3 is CASSEAADTQYF. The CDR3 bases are TGTGCCAGCAGTGAAGCAGCAGATACGCAGTATTTT.

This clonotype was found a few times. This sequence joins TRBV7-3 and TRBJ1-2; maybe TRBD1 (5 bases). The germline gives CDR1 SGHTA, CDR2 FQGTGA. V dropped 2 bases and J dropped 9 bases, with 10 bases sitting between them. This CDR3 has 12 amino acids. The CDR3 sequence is CASSLEGLRYTF. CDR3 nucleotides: TGTGCCAGCAGCTTAGAGGGGCTGCGCTACACCTTC.

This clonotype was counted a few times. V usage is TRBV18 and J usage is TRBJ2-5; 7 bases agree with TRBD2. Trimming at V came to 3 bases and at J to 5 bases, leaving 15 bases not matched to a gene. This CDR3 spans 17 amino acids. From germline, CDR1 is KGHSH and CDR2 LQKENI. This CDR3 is CASSPLYLAEIGETQYF. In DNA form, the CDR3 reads TGTGCCAGCTCACCGTTATACCTAGCGGAAATCGGGGAGACCCAGTACTTC. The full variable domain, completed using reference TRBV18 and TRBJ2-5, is NAGVMQNPRHLVRRRGQEARLRCSPMKGHSHVYWYRQLPEEGLKFMVYLQKENIIDESGMPKERFSAEFPKEGPSILRIQQVVRGDSAAYFCASSPLYLAEIGETQYFGPGTRLLVL.

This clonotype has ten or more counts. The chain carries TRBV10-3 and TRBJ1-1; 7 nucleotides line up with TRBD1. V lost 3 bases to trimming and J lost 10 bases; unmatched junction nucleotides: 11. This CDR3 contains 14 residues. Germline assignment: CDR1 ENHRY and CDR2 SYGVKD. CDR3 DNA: TGTGCCATCAGTGACCCGTTGATGACAGGGATAGCTTTCTTT. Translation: CAISDPLMTGIAFF.

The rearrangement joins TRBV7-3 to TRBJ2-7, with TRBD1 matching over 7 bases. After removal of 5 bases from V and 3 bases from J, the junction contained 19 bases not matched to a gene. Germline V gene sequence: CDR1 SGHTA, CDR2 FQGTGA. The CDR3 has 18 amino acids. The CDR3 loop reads CASSPGTENKRIIYEQYV. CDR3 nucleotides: TGTGCCAGCAGCCCCGGGACAGAGAATAAAAGAATAATCTACGAGCAGTACGTC.

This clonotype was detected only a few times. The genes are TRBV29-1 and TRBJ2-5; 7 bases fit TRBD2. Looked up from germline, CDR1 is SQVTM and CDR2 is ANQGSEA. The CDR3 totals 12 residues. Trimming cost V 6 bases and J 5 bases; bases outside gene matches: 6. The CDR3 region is CSVAWRGETQYF. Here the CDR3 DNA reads TGCAGCGTGGCATGGCGGGGGGAGACCCAGTACTTC.

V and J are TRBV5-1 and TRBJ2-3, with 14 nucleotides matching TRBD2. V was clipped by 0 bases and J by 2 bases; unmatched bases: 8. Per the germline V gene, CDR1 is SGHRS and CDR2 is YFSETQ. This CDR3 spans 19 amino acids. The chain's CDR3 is CASSLDLGLAGGDTDTQYF. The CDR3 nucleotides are TGCGCCAGCAGCTTGGATCTAGGACTAGCGGGGGGAGACACAGATACGCAGTATTTT.

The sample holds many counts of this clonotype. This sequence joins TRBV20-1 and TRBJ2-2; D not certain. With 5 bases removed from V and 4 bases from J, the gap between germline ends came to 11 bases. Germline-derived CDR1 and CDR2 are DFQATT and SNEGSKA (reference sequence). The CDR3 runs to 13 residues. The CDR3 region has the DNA TGCAGTGCTCCCAGCAGACCCACCGGGGAGCTGTTTTTT. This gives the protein CSAPSRPTGELFF.

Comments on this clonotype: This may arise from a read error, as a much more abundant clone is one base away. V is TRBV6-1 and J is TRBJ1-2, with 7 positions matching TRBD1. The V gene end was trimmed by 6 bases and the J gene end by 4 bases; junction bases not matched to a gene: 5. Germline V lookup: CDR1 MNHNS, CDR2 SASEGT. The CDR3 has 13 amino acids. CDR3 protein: CASRRDSLYGYTF. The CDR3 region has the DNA TGTGCCAGCAGAAGGGACAGCCTCTATGGCTACACCTTC.

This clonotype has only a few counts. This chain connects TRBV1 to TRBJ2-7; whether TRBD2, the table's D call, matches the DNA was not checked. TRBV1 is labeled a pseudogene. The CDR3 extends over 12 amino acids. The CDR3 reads CTSSQAPYEQYV. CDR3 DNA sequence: TGCACCAGCAGCCAGGCCCCCTACGAGCAGTACGTC.

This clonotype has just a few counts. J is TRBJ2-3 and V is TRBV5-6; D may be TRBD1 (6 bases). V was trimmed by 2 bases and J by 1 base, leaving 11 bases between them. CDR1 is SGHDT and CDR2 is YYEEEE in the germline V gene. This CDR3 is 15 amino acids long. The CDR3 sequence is CASSFQGMGTDTQYF. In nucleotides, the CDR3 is TGTGCCAGCAGCTTTCAGGGGATGGGCACAGATACGCAGTATTTT.